These 23 T cell receptor beta chains were sequenced from one sample in a study of blood T cell repertoires in COVID-19. The table came from immunoSEQ multiplex PCR; TCRdb's copy has only in-frame clones and leaves some out. This sample has around 340,000 clones; roughly 86% occur once, and the top ten carry approximately 1%. Sequencing was done on a sample of PBMCs or T cells enriched from blood (not recorded which). Source of these receptors: a woman in her 30s who had been exposed to COVID-19.

The V and J genes are TRBV7-2 and TRBJ1-2; 8 bases match TRBD1. The ends lost 4 bases at V and 4 bases at J; junction bases unmatched: 8. The CDR3 is made up of 15 amino acids. CDR1 is SGHTA and CDR2 is FQGNSA in the germline V gene. The CDR3 is CASSSTGTGGYGYTF. CDR3 nucleotides: TGTGCCAGCAGCTCCACCGGGACAGGTGGCTATGGCTACACCTTC.

The chain joins TRBV19 to TRBJ1-3; the D gene is possibly TRBD1 (6 bases). V dropped 7 bases and J dropped 2 bases, with 12 bases sitting between them. This CDR3 has 14 residues. Germline loops: CDR1 LNHDA, CDR2 SQIVND (reference sequence). CDR3 sequence (DNA): TGTGCCAGTAAGAGACAGGACGCTGGAAACACCATATATTTT. Translated: CASKRQDAGNTIYF. Supplemented by reference TRBV19 and TRBJ1-3, the full variable domain reads DGGITQSPKYLFRKEGQNVTLSCEQNLNHDAMYWYRQDPGQGLRLIYYSQIVNDFQKGDIAEGYSVSREKKESFPLTVTSAQKNPTAFYLCASKRQDAGNTIYFGEGSWLTVV.

V is TRBV28 and J is TRBJ2-7, with D unclear. The CDR3 runs 15 residues. V lost 6 bases and J lost 2, with 17 bases in between. CDR1 and CDR2 from the germline V gene are MDHEN and SYDVKM. CDR3 nucleotide sequence: TGTGCCAGCAGCCCAGCCTTCAACAGTCCCTACGAGCAGTACTTC. This codes for CASSPAFNSPYEQYF.

The V gene is TRBV5-4, the J gene TRBJ2-7; TRBD2 aligns across 8 bases. This CDR3 has 15 residues. Germline V lookup: CDR1 SGHNT, CDR2 YYREEE (reference sequence). Losses at the gene ends were 4 bases for V and 3 bases for J; bases not matched to a gene: 9. For the CDR3, the DNA is TGTGCCAGCAGCAGAGAGGGAGCGGGGGTCTACGAGCAGTACTTC. Protein: CASSREGAGVYEQYF.

The rearrangement joins TRBV19 to TRBJ2-7, with 8 nucleotides matching TRBD1. The ends lost 4 bases at V and 6 bases at J; junction bases unmatched: 5. CDR3 length equals 13 residues. Germline V gives CDR1 LNHDA, CDR2 SQIVND (reference sequence). For the CDR3, the DNA is TGTGCCAGTAGTACGACAGGGGTGGTCGAGCAGTACTTC. Translation gives CASSTTGVVEQYF.

The genes are TRBV7-9 and TRBJ1-2, with TRBD1 matching 7 bases. V shed 0 bases, J shed 3 bases, and the junction held 10 bases outside the gene matches. Germline CDR1 SEHNR, CDR2 FQNEAQ (reference sequence). The CDR3 covers 17 residues. The CDR3 sequence is CASSLAVSPRGDYGYTF. CDR3 nucleotide sequence: TGTGCCAGCAGCTTAGCCGTCAGTCCCAGGGGGGACTATGGCTACACCTTC.

CDR3 loop: CASSETRGQPQHF. CDR3 DNA sequence: TGTGCCAGCAGTGAAACAAGGGGACAGCCCCAGCATTTT. The chain employs TRBV6-1 and TRBJ1-5; D may be TRBD1 (5 bases). Germline CDR1 reads MNHNS; CDR2 reads SASEGT. Between the trimmed V and J ends, which lost 2 bases and 7 bases, there was a span of 9 bases. The CDR3 runs 13 residues.

This clone occurred once. The chain employs TRBV13 and TRBJ1-2; D gene uncertain. The germline V gene has CDR1 PRHDT and CDR2 FYEKMQ (reference sequence). The CDR3 is 13 amino acids. Between the trimmed V and J ends, which lost 0 bases and 3 bases, there was a span of 5 bases. DNA of the CDR3: TGTGCCAGCAGCTTAGGACAGCACTATGGCTACACCTTC. Protein sequence: CASSLGQHYGYTF.

This clone was recorded a few times. The genes are TRBV3-1 (or the pseudogene TRBV3-2) and TRBJ2-7, with a weak D call TRBD2 (7 bases). The CDR3 has 14 residues. Trimming took off 7 bases at V and 4 bases at J, with 17 bases between the two ends. The germline CDR1 and CDR2 sequences are LGHDT and YNNKEL (reference sequence). The CDR3 coding sequence is TGTGCCAGCAACCCGGCCGGGGGGCCTTACGAGCAGTACTTC. This encodes CASNPAGGPYEQYF.

The chain joins TRBV29-1 to TRBJ1-1; TRBD1 agrees at 7 bases. The CDR3 spans 13 residues. The V and J ends lost 5 bases and 1 base, in that order; junction bases with no gene match: 4. Per germline, CDR1 SQVTM and CDR2 ANQGSEA. The CDR3 bases are TGCAGCGTTACAGGGGTGGGGAACACTGAAGCTTTCTTT. Translation: CSVTGVGNTEAFF.

The chain uses TRBV9 and TRBJ1-4; 10 positions match TRBD1. The germline V gene has CDR1 SGDLS and CDR2 YYNGEE. This CDR3 comprises 15 residues. The ends lost 3 bases at V and 7 bases at J; junction bases unmatched: 6. This CDR3 is CASSGTGTGVEKLFF. The CDR3 DNA reads as TGTGCCAGCAGCGGTACCGGGACAGGGGTTGAAAAACTGTTTTTT.

The chain joins TRBV27 to TRBJ2-3, with TRBD1 matching over 7 bases. Per germline, CDR1 MNHEY and CDR2 SMNVEV (reference sequence). The CDR3 runs to 14 residues. Trimming took 7 bases from V and 5 from J; bases not matched to a gene: 9. The CDR3 is CASKGQGVRDTQYF. The CDR3 DNA follows: TGTGCCAGCAAGGGGCAGGGGGTTCGAGATACGCAGTATTTT.

A single count supports this clone. The CDR3 bases are TGTGCCAGCCCCTCAGGGACAGACCGAGCCGAAGCTTTCTTT. Translating gives CASPSGTDRAEAFF. The rearrangement links TRBV28 to TRBJ1-1; 7 bases are shared with TRBD1. There are 14 residues in the CDR3. Looked up from germline, CDR1 is MDHEN and CDR2 is SYDVKM. Germline trimming cut 8 bases from V and 8 bases from J; bases unmatched to any gene: 14.

The rearrangement joins TRBV30 to TRBJ2-3; 9 positions agree with TRBD2. This CDR3 comprises 19 residues. Germline V gene sequence: CDR1 GTSNPN, CDR2 SVGIG (reference sequence). With 2 bases clipped from V and 1 base from J, the junction kept 16 bases outside the gene matches. CDR3 sequence: CAWSRRLAGARTGTDTQYF. The CDR3 nucleotides are TGTGCCTGGAGTCGCCGTTTAGCGGGAGCCCGCACGGGCACAGATACGCAGTATTTT.

V usage is TRBV5-1 and J usage is TRBJ1-3; 7 bases are shared with TRBD1. Trimming took 4 bases from V and 0 from J; bases not matched to a gene: 7. This CDR3 has 16 amino acids. Germline V lookup: CDR1 SGHRS, CDR2 YFSETQ. CDR3 amino acids: CASSLRGRDSGNTIYF. The CDR3, as DNA: TGCGCCAGCAGCCTCAGGGGGAGAGACTCTGGAAACACCATATATTTT.

The chain recombines TRBV27 with TRBJ2-1; the match to TRBD2 covers 8 bases. The CDR3 covers 15 residues. Per the germline V gene, CDR1 is MNHEY and CDR2 is SMNVEV (reference sequence). The J segment lost 8 bases and the V segment lost 0 bases, leaving 6 bases of the junction unmatched. The CDR3 protein is CASSLSGTSRHEQFF. In nucleotides, the CDR3 is TGTGCCAGCAGTTTATCCGGGACTAGTAGGCATGAGCAGTTCTTC.

The V and J genes are TRBV29-1 and TRBJ1-2, with TRBD1 matching 9 bases. V trimming: 5 bases; J trimming: 5 bases; junction bases outside the gene matches: 12. The CDR3 has 15 amino acids. Germline lookup yields CDR1 SQVTM and CDR2 ANQGSEA. CDR3 nucleotide sequence: TGCAGCGTTAGTTATCTAGGGACAGGGATGTATGGCTACACCTTC. Its protein product is CSVSYLGTGMYGYTF.

The chain recombines TRBV29-1 with TRBJ2-2; TRBD2 agrees at 11 bases. Unmatched junction bases numbered 5, after V lost 6 bases and J lost 2 bases. Germline CDR1 SQVTM, CDR2 ANQGSEA. This CDR3 has 15 amino acids. The CDR3 DNA follows: TGCAGCGTCCACGGACTAGCGGGTAACACCGGGGAGCTGTTTTTT. It is translated as CSVHGLAGNTGELFF.

This chain joins TRBV2 and TRBJ1-1; the D gene is possibly TRBD1 (6 bases). V lost 5 bases to trimming and J lost 4 bases, with 14 bases between them. Per germline, CDR1 SNHLY and CDR2 FYNNEI. This CDR3 has 14 amino acids. The CDR3 DNA is TGTGCCAGCAGTCGAAGGCTAGGGGGCACTGAAGCTTTCTTT. This gives the protein CASSRRLGGTEAFF.

This rearrangement joins TRBV7-3 to TRBJ1-1; possibly TRBD1 for D (6 bases). The V end lost 5 bases, the J end lost 8 bases, and 21 bases lay between the germline ends. Germline CDR1 SGHTA, CDR2 FQGTGA. This CDR3 has 15 residues. CDR3 residues: CASSLQGESTSEAFF. The CDR3 DNA reads TGTGCCAGCAGCCTACAGGGTGAATCCACATCGGAAGCTTTCTTT.

This chain uses TRBV19 with TRBJ1-5, with D maybe TRBD1 (5 bases). The germline V gene has CDR1 LNHDA and CDR2 SQIVND (reference sequence). The CDR3 spans 14 residues. Trimming removed 0 bases at V and 5 bases at J, with 8 bases between. CDR3 in DNA: TGTGCCAGTAGTATAGAGCCAGGGTATCAGCCCCAGCATTTT. It codes for CASSIEPGYQPQHF.

The rearrangement links TRBV5-1 to TRBJ1-1; TRBD1 matches at 9 bases. The CDR3 runs 14 residues. The J segment lost 4 bases and the V segment lost 8 bases, leaving 9 bases of the junction unmatched. Germline V gene sequence: CDR1 SGHRS, CDR2 YFSETQ. CDR3 region: CASYQQGAGTEAFF. In DNA form, the CDR3 reads TGCGCCAGTTACCAACAGGGGGCTGGCACTGAAGCTTTCTTT.

V and J are TRBV27 and TRBJ1-5; 10 positions agree with TRBD1. The V and J ends lost 5 bases and 4 bases, in that order; junction bases with no gene match: 5. CDR3 length: 15 residues. CDR1 and CDR2 (germline): MNHEY, SMNVEV (reference sequence). The CDR3 DNA reads as TGTGCCAGCAGTCCGGGGACAGGGGTGAATCAGCCCCAGCATTTT. Amino acids: CASSPGTGVNQPQHF.